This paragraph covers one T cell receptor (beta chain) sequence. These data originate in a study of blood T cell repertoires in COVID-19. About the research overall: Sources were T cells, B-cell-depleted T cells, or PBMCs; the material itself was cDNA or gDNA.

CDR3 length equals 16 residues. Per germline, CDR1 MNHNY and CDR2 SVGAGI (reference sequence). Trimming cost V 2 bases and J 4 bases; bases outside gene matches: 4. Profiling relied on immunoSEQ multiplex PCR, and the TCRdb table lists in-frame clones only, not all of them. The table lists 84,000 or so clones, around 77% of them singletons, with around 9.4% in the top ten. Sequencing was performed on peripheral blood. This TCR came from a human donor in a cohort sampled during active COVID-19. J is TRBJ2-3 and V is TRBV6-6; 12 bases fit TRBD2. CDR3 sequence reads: CASSYRLAGGSDTQYF. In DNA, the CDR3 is TGTGCCAGCAGTTACCGGCTAGCGGGGGGGTCAGATACGCAGTATTTT.